These 21 T cell receptor beta chains were all obtained from the same sample, sequenced in a study of response to subunit inactivated influenza vaccine. TCRdb itself ran the RT-PCR reads through MiXCR, one entry per CDR3 protein. The sample yields over 400,000 distinct CDR3 sequences, about 10% seen once. Source: PBMCs from blood, taken roughly 47 days after vaccination. The receptors were gathered from a man aged 45-65 years who received an inactivated influenza vaccine.

This clonotype has more than one count but fewer than ten. The CDR3 DNA follows: TGCAGTGCTAGAGTGACCTCTGGGGCCAACGTCCTGACTTTC. This sequence encodes CSARVTSGANVLTF. The chain uses TRBV20-1 and TRBJ2-6; D unclear. This CDR3 region has 14 residues. Trimming left V 1 base short and J 0 bases short, with 4 bases between. Germline assignment: CDR1 DFQATT and CDR2 SNEGSKA (reference sequence).

There are a few counts of this clonotype. V usage is TRBV20-1 and J usage is TRBJ1-2; D is perhaps TRBD1 (6 bases). Per the germline V gene, CDR1 is DFQATT and CDR2 is SNEGSKA (reference sequence). CDR3 size: 14 residues. Trimming took 1 base from V and 3 from J, leaving 12 bases between them. This CDR3 reads CSARGQAEYYGYTF. Here the CDR3 DNA reads TGCAGTGCTAGAGGACAGGCGGAGTACTATGGCTACACCTTC.

The table lists this clonotype with many counts. Sequence at one end of the junction differs from germline and may be a read error. This chain connects TRBV11-2 to TRBJ2-1, with 10 bases identical to TRBD1. The CDR3 is 13 residues long. Germline V gene sequence: CDR1 SGHAT, CDR2 FQNNGV. The DNA for the CDR3 is TGCGCCAGCAGCTTAGACAGGGGGCGGGAGCAGTTCTTC. Protein sequence: CASSLDRGREQFF.

The V gene is TRBV2, the J gene TRBJ2-7; 7 bases are shared with TRBD1. This CDR3 region has 14 residues. V lost 6 bases to trimming and J lost 0 bases; unmatched junction nucleotides: 5. CDR1 and CDR2 (germline): SNHLY, FYNNEI. The CDR3 sequence: CASREGQISYEQYF. The CDR3 DNA sequence: TGTGCCAGCAGAGAGGGACAGATCTCCTACGAGCAGTACTTC.

This clonotype was recorded at least ten times. J is TRBJ2-7 and V is TRBV7-2, with TRBD1 matching over 8 bases. Germline CDR1 and CDR2: SGHTA and FQGNSA. There are 16 residues in the CDR3. Trimming removed 6 bases from V and 2 bases from J; junction bases left unmatched: 12. The CDR3 sequence is CASSLSSWDRTYEQYF. The CDR3 nucleotides read TGTGCCAGCAGTCTCTCTTCATGGGACAGGACCTACGAGCAGTACTTC. The variable domain in full, with the rest retrieved from reference TRBV7-2 and TRBJ2-7, is GAGVSQSPSNKVTEKGKDVELRCDPISGHTALYWYRQSLGQGLEFLIYFQGNSAPDKSGLPSDRFSAERTGGSVSTLTIQRTQQEDSAVYLCASSLSSWDRTYEQYFGPGTRLTVT.

V gene TRBV7-9 combines with J gene TRBJ1-1; D ambiguous. This CDR3 region has 13 residues. Trimming took 4 bases from V and 11 from J, leaving 17 bases between them. Per the germline V gene, CDR1 is SEHNR and CDR2 is FQNEAQ (reference sequence). The DNA for the CDR3 is TGTGCCAGCAGCTCGCGACACGCCGTTGGTGCTTTCTTT. Translating gives CASSSRHAVGAFF.

The rearrangement uses TRBV3-1 and TRBJ2-3; unclear D gene. V shed 5 bases and J shed 3 bases, with 9 bases lying between them. The CDR3 runs to 13 residues. CDR1 and CDR2 from the germline V gene are LGHDT and YNNKEL (reference sequence). The CDR3 here is CASSTVRTDTQYF. In nucleotides, the CDR3 is TGTGCCAGCAGCACCGTCAGAACAGATACGCAGTATTTT.

This clonotype was seen at least ten times. This chain uses TRBV7-9 with TRBJ2-7; D is ambiguous. The germline V gene encodes CDR1 SEHNR and CDR2 FQNEAQ (reference sequence). The CDR3 is made up of 13 amino acids. Trimming took off 4 bases at V and 2 bases at J, with 9 bases between the two ends. The CDR3 sequence: CASSWAATYEQYF. In DNA form, the CDR3 reads TGTGCCAGCAGCTGGGCAGCGACCTACGAGCAGTACTTC.

V usage is TRBV12-3 or TRBV12-4 and J usage is TRBJ2-3; 7 bases match TRBD2. The CDR3 runs to 15 residues. The trim removed 3 bases at V and 5 bases at J, leaving 8 bases unmatched. This CDR3 reads CASSFTGGGQDTQYF. CDR3 in DNA: TGTGCCAGCAGTTTTACGGGGGGTGGTCAAGATACGCAGTATTTT.

This clonotype was counted ten times or more. The DNA of the CDR3 is TGTGCCATCCGAGAAACAGGGGGGTCAGATACGCAGTATTTT. Translated, it gives CAIRETGGSDTQYF. This chain joins TRBV24-1 and TRBJ2-3; 8 bases fit TRBD1. CDR3 size: 14 residues. The germline V gene has CDR1 KGHDR and CDR2 SFDVKD. The V and J ends lost 11 bases and 4 bases, in that order; junction bases with no gene match: 10.

This chain joins TRBV7-2 and TRBJ2-1; D is possibly TRBD1 or TRBD2 (5 bases each). Trimming left V 3 bases short and J 6 bases short, with 12 bases between. The CDR3 spans 14 residues. Per the germline V gene, CDR1 is SGHTA and CDR2 is FQGNSA. The CDR3 here is CASSLGVGRNEQFF. CDR3 nucleotide sequence: TGTGCCAGCAGCTTGGGGGTTGGGCGCAATGAGCAGTTCTTC.

The rearrangement joins TRBV21-1 to TRBJ2-2. TRBV21-1 constitutes a pseudogene. The CDR3 consists of 17 residues. CDR3: CASSKKPDDANTGELFF. DNA for the CDR3: TGTGCCAGCAGCAAAAAGCCGGACGACGCGAACACCGGGGAGCTGTTTTTT.

This clonotype was seen many times. The rearrangement joins TRBV10-3 to TRBJ1-2, with D perhaps matching TRBD1 (6 bases). The CDR3 consists of 13 residues. In germline, CDR1 is ENHRY, CDR2 SYGVKD. Trimming shortened V by 6 bases and J by 4 bases, and 12 bases separated the two germline ends. The CDR3 sequence is CAIRAGVSYGYTF. In DNA form, the CDR3 reads TGTGCCATCAGAGCAGGGGTTAGCTATGGCTACACCTTC.

This clonotype was detected a few times. V and J are TRBV20-1 and TRBJ1-2, with 8 positions matching TRBD1. Germline CDR1 is DFQATT and CDR2 is SNEGSKA (reference sequence). The CDR3 spans 14 residues. Trimming cost V 4 bases and J 8 bases; bases outside gene matches: 12. CDR3 nucleotide sequence: TGCAGTGCTACACAGGGGGGCCCTTTAGGGGGCTACACCTTC. This gives the protein CSATQGGPLGGYTF.

The table lists this clonotype with a few counts. V is TRBV4-1 and J is TRBJ1-4, with D possibly TRBD1 on 6 matching bases. This CDR3 spans 13 amino acids. The germline gives CDR1 MGHRA, CDR2 YSYEKL. V was trimmed by 4 bases and J by 10 bases, leaving 13 bases between them. Here the CDR3 DNA reads TGCGCCAGCAGCCCCTACAGGGAGGGAAAACTGTTTTTT. Its translation: CASSPYREGKLFF.

This chain's CDR3 is CASSQDRGAAKNIQYF. CDR3 nucleotide sequence: TGCGCCAGCAGCCAAGATCGGGGGGCGGCCAAAAACATTCAGTACTTC. The genes are TRBV4-3 and TRBJ2-4; tentatively, D is TRBD2 (7 bases). Germline V gene sequence: CDR1 LGHNA, CDR2 YSLEER. The CDR3 is 16 residues long. With 0 bases removed from V and 1 base from J, the gap between germline ends came to 10 bases.

J is TRBJ1-2 and V is TRBV11-1, with D possibly matching TRBD1 (6 bases). The CDR3 runs 13 residues. The germline V and J ends were trimmed by 4 bases and 4 bases, with 10 bases remaining between them. Germline V gene sequence: CDR1 SGHAT, CDR2 FQDESV (reference sequence). The chain's CDR3 is CASSWGHSYGYTF. DNA of the CDR3: TGTGCCAGCAGCTGGGGACACAGCTATGGCTACACCTTC. Together with reference TRBV11-1 and TRBJ1-2, the CDR3 gives the full variable domain: EAEVAQSPRYKITEKSQAVAFWCDPISGHATLYWYRQILGQGPELLVQFQDESVVDDSQLPKDRFSAERLKGVDSTLKIQPAELGDSAMYLCASSWGHSYGYTFGSGTRLTVV.

This clonotype turned up a few times. The chain carries TRBV7-6 and TRBJ2-3; D tentatively reads TRBD1 or TRBD2 (5 bases each). V was pared by 8 bases and J by 0 bases, with 18 bases between. Germline loops: CDR1 SGHVS, CDR2 FNYEAQ. The length of the CDR3 is 16 residues. The CDR3: CASASAGGPSTDTQYF. In nucleotides, the CDR3 is TGTGCCAGCGCCTCCGCTGGGGGACCTAGCACAGATACGCAGTATTTT.

This clonotype was observed at least ten times. The chain has TRBV9 and TRBJ2-7; the match to TRBD1 covers 9 bases. Germline V gene lookup returns CDR1 SGDLS and CDR2 YYNGEE. CDR3 size: 14 residues. V gave up 4 bases and J gave up 2 bases; unmatched junction bases: 4. CDR3 nucleotides: TGTGCCAGCAGCACTCGACAGGGGGCCTACGAGCAGTACTTC. Its translation is CASSTRQGAYEQYF.

This clonotype occurred many times. The CDR3 region has the DNA TGTGCCAGCAGCTTCTCACAGGGCGGCAATGAGCAGTTCTTC. It encodes CASSFSQGGNEQFF. The gene calls are TRBV11-2 and TRBJ2-1, with D perhaps matching TRBD1 (6 bases). Germline CDR1 is SGHAT and CDR2 is FQNNGV. The CDR3 length is 14 residues. V shed 3 bases and J shed 6 bases, with 12 bases lying between them.

The V call is TRBV12-3 or TRBV12-4, the J call TRBJ2-1; no firm D call. V was clipped by 5 bases and J by 4 bases, with 9 bases between them. CDR3 length: 13 amino acids. The CDR3 protein is CASSRDGYNEQFF. CDR3 DNA sequence: TGTGCCAGCAGTCGAGACGGGTACAATGAGCAGTTCTTC.